Below, 7 T cell receptor beta chains from the same sample are listed, as sequenced in a study of T-cell memory formation after mild COVID-19. Via MiXCR, TCRdb re-called the 5' RACE reads, giving one row per CDR3 protein. Among about 90,000 distinct CDR3 sequences listed, about 15% were seen once. The source material was PBMCs or a T cell subset sorted from them (not recorded which). These receptors all stem from a man between 18 and 29 years old who had mild COVID-19 (a few samples of this study predate the infection). Cell type and time point are not known.

This sequence joins TRBV4-3 and TRBJ2-3; a weak D match, TRBD2 (6 bases). The length of the CDR3 is 16 residues. V lost 0 bases and J 6 bases, leaving 16 bases between the germline ends. In germline, CDR1 is LGHNA, CDR2 YSLEER. Here the CDR3 reads CASSQDPRTGGDTQYF. In DNA form, the CDR3 reads TGCGCCAGCAGCCAAGATCCCCGGACCGGGGGTGATACGCAGTATTTT.

The rearrangement links TRBV4-3 to TRBJ2-3; 7 positions match TRBD2. V dropped 5 bases and J dropped 3; count of bases not matched to a gene: 8. There are 15 residues in the CDR3. Per germline, CDR1 LGHNA and CDR2 YSLEER. The CDR3 region is CASSNGGAGTDTQYF. The DNA of the CDR3 is TGCGCCAGCAGCAATGGGGGAGCGGGGACAGATACGCAGTATTTT.

The chain has TRBV29-1 and TRBJ1-1; possibly TRBD1 for D (5 bases). The CDR3 is made up of 12 amino acids. The ends were cut back, 3 bases at V and 6 bases at J, with 11 bases in the middle. Germline V gene data show CDR1 as SQVTM and CDR2 as ANQGSEA. Here the CDR3 DNA reads TGCAGCGTTGAGCTTTGGGGGTCTGAAGCTTTCTTT. Amino acid sequence: CSVELWGSEAFF.

The chain carries TRBV24-1 and TRBJ2-3, with D perhaps matching TRBD1 (5 bases). CDR3 length: 15 residues. V gave up 4 bases and J gave up 2 bases, with 12 bases separating them. Germline V gene data show CDR1 as KGHDR and CDR2 as SFDVKD. CDR3 DNA sequence: TGTGCCACCAGTGAGTTCGACAGAGACACAGATACGCAGTATTTT. Translated, it gives CATSEFDRDTDTQYF.

The chain is built from TRBV7-8 and TRBJ2-3; TRBD1 is a possible D gene (6 bases). Trimming shortened V by 5 bases and J by 1 base, and 19 bases separated the two germline ends. There are 17 residues in the CDR3. In germline, CDR1 is SGHVS, CDR2 FQNEAQ. DNA for the CDR3: TGTGCCAGCAGCCAACAGGGCTGGGATCGGGGCACAGATACGCAGTATTTT. Its protein is CASSQQGWDRGTDTQYF.

The V and J genes are TRBV7-2 and TRBJ2-5; 9 positions match TRBD2. From germline, CDR1 is SGHTA and CDR2 FQGNSA. This CDR3 has 19 residues. With 4 bases clipped from V and 5 bases from J, the junction kept 20 bases outside the gene matches. The CDR3 loop is CASSSPTGGSGGSGETQYF. The DNA of the CDR3 is TGTGCCAGCAGCTCCCCCACCGGGGGCAGCGGGGGGTCTGGGGAGACCCAGTACTTC.

This clonotype was found a few times. V is TRBV7-9 and J is TRBJ2-4; 8 bases are shared with TRBD1. The CDR3 runs 16 residues. V lost 4 bases to trimming and J lost 0 bases; unmatched junction nucleotides: 5. Germline CDR1 reads SEHNR; CDR2 reads FQNEAQ (reference sequence). The CDR3 is CASSSRTGLAKNIQYF. The DNA for the CDR3 is TGTGCCAGCAGCTCTCGGACAGGGCTAGCCAAAAACATTCAGTACTTC.